Below are 4 T cell receptor beta chains sequenced from a single sample in a study of T cells in Graves' hyperthyroidism and ophthalmopathy. The source material, RNA transcripts, was used to amplify TCR beta CDR3 regions. Initially, a first-round RT-PCR of the TCR CDR3 employed the HTBI primer set. TCRdb reprocessed the multiplex PCR reads with MiXCR, giving one entry per CDR3 protein. The profile shows about 740,000 distinct CDR3 sequences, less than 15% of them singletons. The sequencing input was blood. The receptors were sampled from a woman under 30 with Graves' hyperthyroidism.

This clonotype was detected many times. The rearrangement uses TRBV28 and TRBJ2-3; the match to TRBD2 covers 9 bases. In germline, CDR1 is MDHEN, CDR2 SYDVKM. V shed 8 bases, J shed 6 bases, and the junction held 18 bases outside the gene matches. The CDR3 is 17 residues long. The CDR3 sequence is CASLPQGAGGLGDTQYF. In DNA, the CDR3 is TGTGCCAGCCTCCCACAGGGAGCGGGAGGCCTCGGGGATACGCAGTATTTT.

The chain has TRBV24-1 and TRBJ2-5; D ambiguous. Trimming shortened V by 1 base and J by 7 bases, and 12 bases separated the two germline ends. The CDR3 length is 14 residues. Per the germline V gene, CDR1 is KGHDR and CDR2 is SFDVKD. This chain's CDR3 is CATSDFTRSGTQYF. As DNA, the CDR3 is TGTGCCACCAGTGATTTTACACGGAGTGGGACCCAGTACTTC.

This clonotype was seen many times. CDR3 DNA: TGTGCCACCACTCGCGGAGCTAACTATGGCTACACCTTC. It is translated as CATTRGANYGYTF. The chain combines TRBV15 with TRBJ1-2; D unresolved. V lost 7 bases, J lost 0 bases, and 9 bases lay in between. This CDR3 contains 13 residues. Per germline, CDR1 LNHNV and CDR2 YYDKDF (reference sequence).

The table lists this clonotype with many counts. The rearrangement joins TRBV10-2 to TRBJ2-7, with D possibly TRBD2 on 6 matching bases. Germline V gives CDR1 WSHSY, CDR2 SAAADI. The germline V and J ends were trimmed by 8 bases and 5 bases, with 22 bases remaining between them. CDR3 size: 15 residues. The CDR3 is CASLGVRGERHEQYF. In DNA form, the CDR3 reads TGCGCCAGCCTCGGCGTGCGGGGAGAGCGGCACGAGCAGTACTTC.